This T cell receptor beta chain was identified during a study of T cells after yellow fever vaccination. Per germline, CDR1 SGHVS and CDR2 FNYEAQ. The V gene lost 0 bases and the J gene lost 5 bases, with 5 bases spanning the gap. The CDR3 is 14 residues long. This clonotype was counted only a few times. MiXCR was run by TCRdb on the 5' RACE reads, yielding one entry per CDR3 protein. The sample carries about 240,000 distinct CDR3 sequences, 6% to 7.5% recorded once. The chain employs TRBV7-6 and TRBJ1-6; the D is unclear. The origin of this receptor is a man aged 30-40 years who received the YFV17D yellow fever vaccine. This material consisted of CD4+ T cells sorted from PBMCs, taken 15 days after the yellow fever booster vaccination. In DNA form, the CDR3 reads TGTGCCAGCAGCTTAGCAACAGATAATTCACCCCTCCACTTT. Translating it yields CASSLATDNSPLHF.